A single sample gave rise to the 9 T cell receptor beta chains below, sequenced in a study of blood T cell repertoires in COVID-19. Libraries were prepared by immunoSEQ multiplex PCR; TCRdb keeps only in-frame clonotypes and omits some of them. The table records 87,000 or so clones, under 85% of them present only once. Sequencing input: peripheral blood. These TCRs come from a woman between 65 and 79 years old with acute or convalescent COVID-19.

CDR3 in DNA: TGCGCCAGCAGCCAGTTCTACCTTAGCGACGGCACAGATACGCAGTATTTT. The encoded protein is CASSQFYLSDGTDTQYF. The J gene is TRBJ2-3, the V gene TRBV4-1, with TRBD2 as a possible D gene (5 bases). Trimming pared 3 bases from V and 1 base from J, leaving 17 bases between. This CDR3 is 17 amino acids long. Germline-derived CDR1 and CDR2 are MGHRA and YSYEKL.

The genes are TRBV30 and TRBJ2-5; D not resolved. V shed 2 bases and J shed 2 bases, with 9 bases lying between them. Per the germline V gene, CDR1 is GTSNPN and CDR2 is SVGIG (reference sequence). There are 13 residues in the CDR3. CDR3 in amino acids: CAWSRDTQETQYF. CDR3 in DNA: TGTGCCTGGAGTCGAGACACGCAAGAGACCCAGTACTTC.

This rearrangement joins TRBV7-9 to TRBJ1-2; D uncertain. CDR3 length: 12 amino acids. Deletions cut 5 bases from V and 5 bases from J, with 9 bases between. CDR1 is SEHNR and CDR2 is FQNEAQ in the germline V gene (reference sequence). The CDR3 nucleotides are TGTGCCAGCAGCCCGTCCGGGTATGGCTACACCTTC. Amino acids: CASSPSGYGYTF.

This clone was picked up one time. The V and J genes are TRBV7-9 and TRBJ2-1, with TRBD1 matching over 9 bases. V lost 2 bases and J lost 8; bases outside the gene matches: 7. The CDR3 length is 15 residues. CDR1 is SEHNR and CDR2 is FQNEAQ in the germline V gene (reference sequence). CDR3 bases: TGTGCCAGCAGCTTACTCGGACAGGGGTTCTATGAGCAGTTCTTC. Translation: CASSLLGQGFYEQFF.

In this sample, this clone turned up a few times. The chain is built from TRBV4-1 and TRBJ1-6; weak D call: TRBD1 (5 bases). The ends were cut back, 0 bases at V and 5 bases at J, with 14 bases in the middle. Germline V lookup: CDR1 MGHRA, CDR2 YSYEKL. CDR3 length: 17 amino acids. The CDR3 here is CASSQDIPTVDNSPLHF. The CDR3 DNA reads as TGCGCCAGCAGCCAAGATATCCCGACAGTTGATAATTCACCCCTCCACTTT.

Details on this clone: Additional DNA sequences in this sample encode the identical CDR3. The chain has TRBV5-1 and TRBJ1-1, with unresolved D. The ends were cut back, 1 base at V and 5 bases at J, with 12 bases in the middle. This CDR3 has 14 amino acids. In germline, CDR1 is SGHRS, CDR2 YFSETQ. DNA of the CDR3: TGCGCCAGCAGCTTGTCAGCCGGGGATACTGAAGCTTTCTTT. Amino acid sequence: CASSLSAGDTEAFF.

The chain links TRBV27 to TRBJ2-7, with 9 bases lining up with TRBD1. Germline CDR1 reads MNHEY; CDR2 reads SMNVEV (reference sequence). The V and J ends lost 7 bases and 4 bases, in that order; junction bases with no gene match: 5. This CDR3 comprises 13 residues. The CDR3 DNA is TGTGCCAGCATCGGGACAGGGTCTTACGAGCAGTACTTC. Its translation is CASIGTGSYEQYF.

This clone was seen a few times. V is TRBV2 and J is TRBJ2-1; TRBD1 might be the D (5 bases). Trimming stripped 6 bases from V and 6 bases from J, with 12 bases between. Germline V gene lookup returns CDR1 SNHLY and CDR2 FYNNEI. This CDR3 has 13 amino acids. Here the CDR3 DNA reads TGTGCCAGCAGAGACAGTTTGGGCAATGAGCAGTTCTTC. This translates into CASRDSLGNEQFF.

The chain uses TRBV19 and TRBJ1-6, with 11 bases lining up with TRBD1. V was clipped by 8 bases and J by 10 bases; unmatched bases: 10. The CDR3 is 15 residues long. From germline, CDR1 is LNHDA and CDR2 SQIVND (reference sequence). This chain's CDR3 is CASSPRGQGGSPLHF. DNA for the CDR3: TGTGCCAGTTCACCCCGGGGACAGGGGGGATCACCCCTCCACTTT. Filled out from reference TRBV19 and TRBJ1-6, the complete variable domain reads DGGITQSPKYLFRKEGQNVTLSCEQNLNHDAMYWYRQDPGQGLRLIYYSQIVNDFQKGDIAEGYSVSREKKESFPLTVTSAQKNPTAFYLCASSPRGQGGSPLHFGNGTRLTVT.